This entry lists 7 T cell receptor beta chains sequenced from one sample in a study of blood T cell repertoires in COVID-19. Clones were read by immunoSEQ multiplex PCR, and TCRdb kept only the in-frame ones, dropping some. The profile covers 250,000 to 300,000 clones, with roughly 85% appearing a single time and 1.9% taken by the ten largest. Sequencing used PBMCs or T cells enriched from blood (not recorded which). These receptors were collected from a woman between 45 and 65 years old who had recovered from COVID-19.

The chain links TRBV25-1 to TRBJ1-2, with D perhaps TRBD1 (5 bases). The CDR3 length is 15 residues. The germline gives CDR1 MGHDK, CDR2 SYGVNS. Trimming left V 1 base short and J 4 bases short, with 13 bases between. The CDR3 spells CASSESLGGIYGYTF. CDR3 DNA sequence: TGTGCCAGCAGTGAATCCCTGGGGGGGATCTATGGCTACACCTTC.

The chain recombines TRBV3-1 (or the pseudogene TRBV3-2) with TRBJ2-1, with TRBD2 matching over 8 bases. CDR3 length: 14 residues. The germline gives CDR1 LGHDT, CDR2 YNNKEL (reference sequence). The V gene end was trimmed by 4 bases and the J gene end by 6 bases; junction bases not matched to a gene: 5. This CDR3 is CASSLQLAANEQFF. The CDR3 bases are TGTGCCAGCAGCCTCCAACTAGCGGCCAATGAGCAGTTCTTC.

J is TRBJ2-5 and V is TRBV11-3, with D possibly being TRBD1 (6 bases). V lost 2 bases and J 2 bases, leaving 9 bases between the germline ends. Germline lookup yields CDR1 SGHNT and CDR2 YENEEA. This CDR3 is built from 14 residues. The CDR3: CASSLRTVQETQYF. CDR3 coding DNA: TGTGCCAGCAGCTTACGGACAGTACAAGAGACCCAGTACTTC.

The genes are TRBV3-1 (or the pseudogene TRBV3-2) and TRBJ1-5, with no clear D. The CDR3 consists of 13 residues. In germline, CDR1 is LGHDT, CDR2 YNNKEL (reference sequence). Trimming took off 1 base at V and 2 bases at J, with 3 bases between the two ends. The CDR3 loop is CASSQGGNQPQHF. In DNA form, the CDR3 reads TGTGCCAGCAGCCAAGGAGGCAATCAGCCCCAGCATTTT.

The chain is built from TRBV1 and TRBJ2-5; TRBD2 is the table's D call and was not checked against the DNA. TRBV1 is assigned pseudogene status. This CDR3 comprises 17 residues. DNA for the CDR3: TGCACCAGCAGCCAACCTTCCCCAACTAGCGGGGAAGAGACCCAGTACTTC. Residues: CTSSQPSPTSGEETQYF.

V is TRBV6-5 and J is TRBJ2-1; the match to TRBD2 covers 8 bases. With V trimmed by 2 bases and J by 10 bases, 13 bases remained unmatched. Germline V gives CDR1 MNHEY, CDR2 SVGAGI. This CDR3 has 16 residues. The CDR3 DNA follows: TGTGCCAGCAGTTACACCGAGTTTGCGGGAGGATGGGAGCAGTTCTTC. Translation gives CASSYTEFAGGWEQFF.

The DNA for the CDR3 is TGTGCCAGCAGCTTAAGTGGGGGAGGGATCGAGACCCAGTACTTC. As protein: CASSLSGGGIETQYF. The genes are TRBV7-9 and TRBJ2-5; 7 bases are shared with TRBD2. The trim removed 2 bases at V and 5 bases at J, leaving 8 bases unmatched. From germline, CDR1 is SEHNR and CDR2 FQNEAQ (reference sequence). The CDR3 sequence is 15 residues long.